These 24 T cell receptor beta chains came from one sample sequenced in a study of glioma-infiltrating T cells. Amplification of TCR alpha and beta CDR3 regions from RNA used iRepertoire nested multiplex PCR. TCRdb passed the multiplex PCR reads through MiXCR, listing each CDR3 protein once. The sample lists 3,000 to 4,000 distinct CDR3 sequences, 80% to 90% occurring once. The sample taken for sequencing was glioma tissue, nonneoplastic brain tissue, or PBMCs (not recorded which). Source of these receptors: a human donor with low-grade glioma or glioblastoma, undergoing nonglioma brain surgery, or in good health (not recorded which).

For this clonotype: This beta chain slipped into a library made for alpha chains as a stray read, so its size is not meaningful. The chain links TRBV6-5 to TRBJ2-7; D is tentatively TRBD1 or TRBD2 (5 bases each). V was trimmed by 2 bases and J by 3 bases, leaving 8 bases between them. Per germline, CDR1 MNHEY and CDR2 SVGAGI. The CDR3 extends over 13 amino acids. The CDR3 nucleotides read TGTGCCAGCAGTTACGGGACCAACTACGAGCAGTACTTC. Its translation: CASSYGTNYEQYF.

Details on this clonotype: This beta chain lies outside the target of a library built for alpha chains; its clone size means little. This chain joins TRBV7-9 and TRBJ2-7, with no clear D. The germline V gene encodes CDR1 SEHNR and CDR2 FQNEAQ (reference sequence). The CDR3 is made up of 12 amino acids. Trimming stripped 2 bases from V and 5 bases from J, with 7 bases between. This CDR3 reads CASSLSWDEQYF. As DNA, the CDR3 is TGTGCCAGCAGCTTATCTTGGGACGAGCAGTACTTC.

As regards this clonotype: A library made for alpha chains picked up this beta chain off target, so its size means little. V usage is TRBV28 and J usage is TRBJ2-3; TRBD2 matches 7 bases. From germline, CDR1 is MDHEN and CDR2 SYDVKM. Germline trimming cut 6 bases from V and 3 bases from J; bases unmatched to any gene: 12. The CDR3 is 16 residues long. CDR3 bases: TGTGCCAGCAGCCTCTGGGGGGGTTACGGGACAGATACGCAGTATTTT. Amino acids: CASSLWGGYGTDTQYF.

On this clonotype itself: Found in a library prepared for alpha chains, this beta chain is an off-target read, and its abundance has little meaning. The rearrangement links TRBV29-1 to TRBJ2-5, with TRBD2 identical over 13 bases. Germline V gene sequence: CDR1 SQVTM, CDR2 ANQGSEA. The ends lost 6 bases at V and 1 base at J; junction bases unmatched: 5. This CDR3 region has 15 residues. The CDR3 reads CSVAGLAGIQETQYF. CDR3 coding DNA: TGCAGCGTGGCGGGACTAGCGGGGATCCAAGAGACCCAGTACTTC. Drawing the rest from reference TRBV29-1 and TRBJ2-5, the complete variable domain is SAVISQKPSRDICQRGTSLTIQCQVDSQVTMMFWYRQQPGQSLTLIATANQGSEATYESGFVIDKFPISRPNLTFSTLTVSNMSPEDSSIYLCSVAGLAGIQETQYFGPGTRLLVL.

With respect to this clonotype: Found in a library prepared for alpha chains, this beta chain is an off-target read, and its abundance has little meaning. The chain uses TRBV6-4 and TRBJ2-3; 8 bases align to TRBD1. The CDR3 is made up of 14 amino acids. The germline gives CDR1 MRHNA, CDR2 SNTAGT. The junction had 2 bases not matched to a gene; V was cut back by 6 bases and J by 0 bases. CDR3 bases: TGTGCCAGCAGGAGACAGGGGAGCACAGATACGCAGTATTTT. Its protein product is CASRRQGSTDTQYF.

On this clonotype itself: Since the library was made to target alpha chains, this beta chain is a stray read and its abundance is not meaningful. The chain joins TRBV28 to TRBJ2-3; 7 nucleotides align to TRBD2. The V gene end was trimmed by 6 bases and the J gene end by 3 bases; junction bases not matched to a gene: 6. Per germline, CDR1 MDHEN and CDR2 SYDVKM. The CDR3 runs 14 residues. CDR3: CASRVSGLTDTQYF. CDR3 nucleotide sequence: TGTGCCAGCAGAGTTAGCGGGCTAACAGATACGCAGTATTTT.

Note on this clonotype: This beta chain lies outside the target of a library built for alpha chains; its clone size means little. The chain recombines TRBV20-1 with TRBJ1-6, with 7 bases matching TRBD1. Germline V gene sequence: CDR1 DFQATT, CDR2 SNEGSKA (reference sequence). This CDR3 contains 15 residues. Trimming removed 0 bases from V and 9 bases from J; junction bases left unmatched: 8. The CDR3 DNA reads TGCAGTGCTAGAGATCAGGGGACAGTCATTTCACCCCTCCACTTT. The encoded protein is CSARDQGTVISPLHF.

Remarks on this clonotype: The library was built for alpha chains, so this beta chain is an off-target read and its size means little. This rearrangement joins TRBV12-5 to TRBJ1-1; unclear D gene. V was clipped by 1 base and J by 6 bases, with 9 bases between them. The CDR3 consists of 13 residues. The germline V gene encodes CDR1 LGHNT and CDR2 FRNRAP. The CDR3 DNA reads TGTGCTAGTGGTTTGGAACCCGGGGCTGAAGCTTTCTTT. It translates to CASGLEPGAEAFF. Full variable domain (missing parts from reference TRBV12-5 and TRBJ1-1): DARVTQTPRHKVTEMGQEVTMRCQPILGHNTVFWYRQTMMQGLELLAYFRNRAPLDDSGMPKDRFSAEMPDATLATLKIQPSEPRDSAVYFCASGLEPGAEAFFGQGTRLTVV.

The table lists this clonotype with a count of one. This beta chain is an off-target read within a library intended for alpha chains, so its frequency means little. The V gene is TRBV12-3 or TRBV12-4, the J gene TRBJ2-2, with TRBD1 matching over 7 bases. V lost 5 bases and J lost 1; bases outside the gene matches: 7. CDR3 length: 16 amino acids. Here the CDR3 reads CASSNDRVWNTGELFF. In nucleotides, the CDR3 is TGTGCCAGCAGTAACGACAGGGTATGGAACACCGGGGAGCTGTTTTTT.

As regards this clonotype: The library was prepared for alpha chains; this beta chain is a stray read, so its frequency means little. The rearrangement joins TRBV6-2 or TRBV6-3 to TRBJ2-3, with TRBD1 matching 7 bases. Germline assignment: CDR1 MNHEY and CDR2 SVGEGT. V was clipped by 7 bases and J by 9 bases; unmatched bases: 7. The CDR3 contains 12 residues. This chain's CDR3 is CASTLTGYTQYF. CDR3 DNA: TGTGCCAGCACCCTGACAGGGTACACGCAGTATTTT.

There are a few counts of this clonotype. Because the library targeted alpha chains, this beta chain is an off-target read whose size means little. The chain links TRBV27 to TRBJ1-4; TRBD1 matches 7 bases. Germline CDR1 reads MNHEY; CDR2 reads SMNVEV (reference sequence). Germline trimming cut 3 bases from V and 15 bases from J; bases unmatched to any gene: 1. The CDR3 consists of 10 residues. CDR3: CASSFGTVFF. CDR3 nucleotides: TGTGCCAGCAGTTTCGGGACAGTGTTTTTT.

As concerns this clonotype: This beta chain represents an off-target read in a library built for alpha chains; its size is of limited meaning. The rearrangement links TRBV18 to TRBJ1-5, with D uncertain. V lost 3 bases, J lost 0 bases, and 12 bases lay in between. This CDR3 has 16 amino acids. Germline values: CDR1 KGHSH, CDR2 LQKENI. Here the CDR3 DNA reads TGTGCCAGCTCACCGGATCGCCTTGGTAGCAATCAGCCCCAGCATTTT. Protein sequence: CASSPDRLGSNQPQHF.

To note about this clonotype: This beta chain appears as a stray read in a library generated for alpha chains; its size is not informative. The chain has TRBV11-2 and TRBJ2-1, with D perhaps being TRBD1 or TRBD2 (7 bases each). Germline values: CDR1 SGHAT, CDR2 FQNNGV. The CDR3 length is 18 residues. The V end was cut by 4 bases, the J end by 1 base, with 20 bases between. For the CDR3, the DNA is TGTGCCAGCAGCTCCCAGGGGGGACTACGAGCTTCCTACAATGAGCAGTTCTTC. This sequence encodes CASSSQGGLRASYNEQFF.

With regard to this clonotype: This beta chain lies outside the target of a library built for alpha chains; its clone size means little. The chain links TRBV5-4 to TRBJ2-3, with D uncertain. The CDR3 spans 15 residues. The V end lost 0 bases, the J end lost 3 bases, and 11 bases lay between the germline ends. Germline-derived CDR1 and CDR2 are SGHNT and YYREEE (reference sequence). The CDR3 sequence: CASSLVPSRTDTQYF. CDR3 DNA sequence: TGTGCCAGCAGCTTGGTACCCTCTAGAACAGATACGCAGTATTTT.

Points on this clonotype: A library prepared for alpha chains yielded this beta chain as an off-target read; its size is of little meaning. V usage is TRBV15 and J usage is TRBJ1-1; D is perhaps TRBD1 (6 bases). Looked up from germline, CDR1 is LNHNV and CDR2 is YYDKDF (reference sequence). There are 17 residues in the CDR3. Trimming left V 0 bases short and J 1 base short, with 15 bases between. CDR3 bases: TGTGCCACCAGCAGAGATTACGCGAGAGGGGGGAACACTGAAGCTTTCTTT. It is translated as CATSRDYARGGNTEAFF. The full variable domain, its missing parts supplied by reference TRBV15 and TRBJ1-1, is DAMVIQNPRYQVTQFGKPVTLSCSQTLNHNVMYWYQQKSSQAPKLLFHYYDKDFNNEADTPDNFQSRRPNTSFCFLDIRSPGLGDTAMYLCATSRDYARGGNTEAFFGQGTRLTVV.

A remark on this clonotype: Little can be read into the size of this beta chain, an off-target read in a library designed for alpha chains. The J gene is TRBJ1-5, the V gene TRBV2; D call uncertain. V dropped 2 bases and J dropped 3 bases, with 8 bases sitting between them. The CDR3 spans 14 residues. Germline CDR1 is SNHLY and CDR2 is FYNNEI. Here the CDR3 reads CASSERVSNQPQHF. DNA of the CDR3: TGTGCCAGCAGTGAAAGGGTTTCCAATCAGCCCCAGCATTTT.

Comment on this clonotype: This beta chain came through as a stray read in a library set up for alpha chains, and its size says little. The rearrangement links TRBV12-3 or TRBV12-4 to TRBJ2-5; D is possibly TRBD1 or TRBD2 (5 bases each). V lost 6 bases and J lost 5, with 16 bases in between. The CDR3 has 14 amino acids. The chain's CDR3 is CASSPGRSRETQYF. The CDR3 DNA is TGTGCCAGCAGCCCGGGACGGTCCCGGGAGACCCAGTACTTC.

Points on this clonotype: This beta chain is an off-target read within a library intended for alpha chains, so its frequency means little. This chain uses TRBV25-1 with TRBJ1-5; tentatively, D is TRBD1 (5 bases). Trimming removed 3 bases from V and 4 bases from J, with 7 bases in between. Germline V gene data show CDR1 as MGHDK and CDR2 as SYGVNS. The CDR3 is 13 amino acids. The CDR3 nucleotides are TGTGCCAGCAGTGACGGGGGGAATCAGCCCCAGCATTTT. Amino acids: CASSDGGNQPQHF.

Worth noting for this clonotype: Little can be read into the size of this beta chain, an off-target read in a library designed for alpha chains. CDR3 in amino acids: CASRSGPGIQQYF. CDR3 nucleotides: TGTGCCAGCAGATCCGGGCCCGGCATCCAGCAGTACTTC. This rearrangement joins TRBV14 to TRBJ2-7; D is unresolved. The CDR3 is 13 amino acids. The germline V gene encodes CDR1 SGHDN and CDR2 FVKESK. Trimming took off 6 bases at V and 8 bases at J, with 17 bases between the two ends.

A word on this clonotype: The library was built for alpha chains, so this beta chain is an off-target read and its size means little. The chain carries TRBV20-1 and TRBJ2-5; D is perhaps TRBD2 (5 bases). The germline CDR1 and CDR2 sequences are DFQATT and SNEGSKA (reference sequence). The CDR3 has 13 amino acids. Between the trimmed V and J ends, which lost 2 bases and 1 base, there was a span of 8 bases. The CDR3 DNA sequence: TGCAGTGCTAGAACCGGGGTCCAAGAGACCCAGTACTTC. This encodes CSARTGVQETQYF.

This clonotype was counted once. Since the library was made to target alpha chains, this beta chain is a stray read and its abundance is not meaningful. The chain carries TRBV19 and TRBJ2-5, with 7 bases lining up with TRBD1. Germline V lookup: CDR1 LNHDA, CDR2 SQIVND (reference sequence). The CDR3 length is 17 residues. Trimming at V came to 5 bases and at J to 5 bases, leaving 17 bases not matched to a gene. The DNA of the CDR3 is TGTGCCAGTAGTCCCCTCGGTGACAGGGCCTTGGGGGAGACCCAGTACTTC. Protein product: CASSPLGDRALGETQYF.

Details on this clonotype: A library prepared for alpha chains yielded this beta chain as an off-target read; its size is of little meaning. V gene TRBV28 combines with J gene TRBJ1-6; D is unclear. Germline lookup yields CDR1 MDHEN and CDR2 SYDVKM. The CDR3 is 16 residues long. The germline V and J ends were trimmed by 3 bases and 0 bases, with 9 bases remaining between them. The CDR3, as DNA: TGTGCCAGCAGTTTCAGGATGAGCTCCTATAATTCACCCCTCCACTTT. Amino acids: CASSFRMSSYNSPLHF.

Points on this clonotype: The library was prepared for alpha chains; this beta chain is a stray read, so its frequency means little. V gene TRBV20-1 combines with J gene TRBJ2-4, with D hard to call. Germline V gene lookup returns CDR1 DFQATT and CDR2 SNEGSKA (reference sequence). The V end lost 3 bases, the J end lost 8 bases, and 11 bases lay between the germline ends. The CDR3 extends over 12 amino acids. DNA for the CDR3: TGCAGTGCTAGGGGGAATGAAGACATTCAGTACTTC. Residues: CSARGNEDIQYF.

Concerning this clonotype: Within a library made for alpha chains, this beta chain is off target, and its count is uninformative. The genes are TRBV27 and TRBJ1-2; 8 bases are shared with TRBD1. The germline CDR1 and CDR2 sequences are MNHEY and SMNVEV (reference sequence). V was clipped by 5 bases and J by 11 bases; unmatched bases: 10. The CDR3 runs 13 residues. As DNA, the CDR3 is TGTGCCAGCAGTCCACGGACAGGGAACGGATACACCTTC. Residues: CASSPRTGNGYTF.